Sequencing of this TCR beta chain was carried out in a study of T cell responses to AZD1222 COVID-19 vaccine. Worth noting for this clone: The antigen remains unidentified.

Sequenced by immunoSEQ multiplex PCR; TCRdb stores in-frame clones only, minus some. The sample has roughly 150,000 clones, approximately 88% seen once; the top ten hold approximately 4%. Germline values: CDR1 SEHNR, CDR2 FQNEAQ (reference sequence). Trimming shortened V by 10 bases and J by 5 bases, and 23 bases separated the two germline ends. The CDR3 consists of 16 residues. General study results and limits: No day 14 peak samples; only post-peak repertoires were characterized. Across the whole spike, CD4 TCRs peaked at regions 160-218 and 743-854.

The chain carries TRBV7-9 and TRBJ1-4; perhaps TRBD1 as D (5 bases). This sequence was found in an adult in good health. Source: peripheral blood, taken on day 0 of AZD1222 vaccination. CDR3 loop: CAIPLKRGRENEKLFF. CDR3 coding DNA: TGTGCCATTCCACTAAAGAGGGGTCGGGAAAATGAAAAACTGTTTTTT.